One and the same sample provided the 25 T cell receptor beta chains below, sequenced in a study of Graves' ophthalmopathy and Graves' hyperthyroidism. Amplified material comprised TCR beta CDR3 regions derived from RNA transcripts. A first-round RT-PCR used HTBI primers, followed by a second-round multiplex PCR. TCRdb reanalysed the multiplex PCR reads using MiXCR and keeps one entry per CDR3 protein. Of 350,000 to 450,000 distinct CDR3 sequences listed, 18% are singletons. Material: peripheral blood. Receptors originate from a woman in her late teens or twenties with Graves' ophthalmopathy.

The chain joins TRBV6-1 to TRBJ2-7, with 8 bases matching TRBD2. Germline V lookup: CDR1 MNHNS, CDR2 SASEGT. The junction had 7 bases not matched to a gene; V was cut back by 5 bases and J by 7 bases. The CDR3 runs 13 residues. CDR3 sequence reads: CASSSSGVWEQYF. The CDR3 DNA reads TGTGCCAGCAGTAGTAGCGGGGTCTGGGAGCAGTACTTC.

A few counts support this clonotype. The chain has TRBV30 and TRBJ2-7, with D unclear. Deletions cut 1 base from V and 2 bases from J, with 9 bases between. Germline V lookup: CDR1 GTSNPN, CDR2 SVGIG (reference sequence). The CDR3 is 13 amino acids. The CDR3 loop reads CAWSDTGTYEQYF. The DNA for the CDR3 is TGTGCCTGGAGTGATACGGGTACCTACGAGCAGTACTTC.

This clonotype was seen many times. The V call is TRBV7-2, the J call TRBJ2-7; 9 bases are shared with TRBD2. This CDR3 spans 15 amino acids. CDR1 SGHTA and CDR2 FQGNSA come from the germline V gene. With 5 bases clipped from V and 2 bases from J, the junction kept 7 bases outside the gene matches. CDR3: CASSLIAGEPYEQYF. The CDR3 nucleotides are TGTGCCAGCAGCCTTATAGCGGGAGAGCCCTACGAGCAGTACTTC.

This clonotype was observed at least ten times. The chain joins TRBV12-3 or TRBV12-4 to TRBJ1-6; D might be TRBD1 (5 bases). The CDR3 runs to 13 residues. Trimming stripped 5 bases from V and 7 bases from J, with 9 bases between. CDR3 sequence (DNA): TGTGCCAGCAGTCAACGGGACAATTCACCCCTCCACTTT. Protein product: CASSQRDNSPLHF.

The chain has TRBV15 and TRBJ2-6; 8 bases agree with TRBD1. The germline V gene encodes CDR1 LNHNV and CDR2 YYDKDF (reference sequence). This CDR3 is built from 18 residues. V trimming: 5 bases; J trimming: 1 base; junction bases outside the gene matches: 10. CDR3 protein: CATSERGQGESGANVLTF. The DNA of the CDR3 is TGTGCCACCAGCGAGCGTGGACAGGGCGAATCTGGGGCCAACGTCCTGACTTTC.

This clonotype was seen many times. The chain employs TRBV27 and TRBJ2-2; D perhaps matches TRBD1 (5 bases). The CDR3 totals 13 residues. Germline V gives CDR1 MNHEY, CDR2 SMNVEV (reference sequence). CDR3 region: CGSRDIDTGELFF. The CDR3 bases are TGTGGGAGCAGGGATATAGACACCGGGGAGCTGTTTTTT.

The table lists this clonotype with a few counts. This chain uses TRBV20-1 with TRBJ2-2; 7 nucleotides match TRBD1. The trim removed 3 bases at V and 2 bases at J, leaving 3 bases unmatched. This CDR3 contains 14 residues. Germline CDR1 is DFQATT and CDR2 is SNEGSKA (reference sequence). CDR3 loop: CSASGTDNTGELFF. The CDR3 nucleotides are TGCAGTGCTAGCGGGACAGATAACACCGGGGAGCTGTTTTTT.

This clonotype was observed at least ten times. This rearrangement joins TRBV9 to TRBJ2-3; D may match TRBD1 or TRBD2 (5 bases each). The CDR3 runs to 14 residues. Germline V gene data show CDR1 as SGDLS and CDR2 as YYNGEE. V was clipped by 0 bases and J by 6 bases, with 11 bases between them. The CDR3 is CASSVGGAGDTQYF. In nucleotides, the CDR3 is TGTGCCAGCAGCGTAGGAGGGGCAGGGGATACGCAGTATTTT.

The chain links TRBV12-3 or TRBV12-4 to TRBJ1-1; D uncertain. Trimming pared 7 bases from V and 2 bases from J, leaving 11 bases between. The CDR3 is made up of 13 amino acids. The CDR3 loop is CASTPTLNTEAFF. CDR3 in DNA: TGTGCCAGCACCCCGACGCTTAACACTGAAGCTTTCTTT.

This clonotype came up many times. The V call is TRBV30, the J call TRBJ2-2, with D possibly called TRBD1 or TRBD2 (5 bases each). V lost 1 base, J lost 7 bases, and 13 bases lay in between. CDR3 size: 14 residues. Germline lookup yields CDR1 GTSNPN and CDR2 SVGIG (reference sequence). CDR3 protein: CAWSDPWGIGELFF. CDR3 bases: TGTGCCTGGAGTGACCCCTGGGGGATCGGGGAGCTGTTTTTT.

This clonotype was detected ten times or more. The genes are TRBV7-3 and TRBJ1-6, with D perhaps matching TRBD1 (6 bases). Germline values: CDR1 SGHTA, CDR2 FQGTGA. Trimming stripped 3 bases from V and 9 bases from J, with 18 bases between. The CDR3 length is 16 residues. CDR3 sequence: CASSFGGRSAGSPLHF. DNA for the CDR3: TGTGCCAGCAGCTTCGGGGGGCGCAGCGCAGGTTCACCCCTCCACTTT. The full variable domain, completed using reference TRBV7-3 and TRBJ1-6, is GAGVSQTPSNKVTEKGKYVELRCDPISGHTALYWYRQSLGQGPEFLIYFQGTGAADDSGLPNDRFFAVRPEGSVSTLKIQRTERGDSAVYLCASSFGGRSAGSPLHFGNGTRLTVT.

This clonotype showed up many times. V and J are TRBV5-1 and TRBJ2-7; 11 bases fit TRBD2. The CDR3 sequence is 16 residues long. With V trimmed by 0 bases and J by 0 bases, 2 bases remained unmatched. Germline values: CDR1 SGHRS, CDR2 YFSETQ. The CDR3 DNA reads as TGCGCCAGCAGCTTGGAGACTAGCGGGATCTCCTACGAGCAGTACTTC. Amino acid sequence: CASSLETSGISYEQYF.

V is TRBV30 and J is TRBJ1-3; a possible D gene is TRBD1 (6 bases). Per germline, CDR1 GTSNPN and CDR2 SVGIG (reference sequence). V gave up 0 bases and J gave up 3 bases, with 12 bases separating them. The CDR3 covers 15 residues. The CDR3 region is CAWSVLGGFGNTIYF. CDR3 DNA: TGTGCCTGGAGTGTCCTTGGGGGCTTTGGAAACACCATATATTTT. Drawing the rest from reference TRBV30 and TRBJ1-3, the complete variable domain is SQTIHQWPATLVQPVGSPLSLECTVEGTSNPNLYWYRQAAGRGLQLLFYSVGIGQISSEVPQNLSASRPQDRQFILSSKKLLLSDSGFYLCAWSVLGGFGNTIYFGEGSWLTVV.

This clonotype was observed many times. The chain recombines TRBV28 with TRBJ1-1; maybe TRBD1 (6 bases). Germline values: CDR1 MDHEN, CDR2 SYDVKM. The ends were cut back, 1 base at V and 2 bases at J, with 17 bases in the middle. The CDR3 runs to 17 residues. The CDR3 spells CASSLLMEWDINTEAFF. The CDR3 coding sequence is TGTGCCAGCAGTTTATTGATGGAGTGGGACATTAACACTGAAGCTTTCTTT.

In its sample, this clonotype was seen many times. The chain has TRBV20-1 and TRBJ1-5; possibly TRBD1 for D (6 bases). V was cut by 4 bases and J by 5 bases, with 18 bases left in between. Germline CDR1 and CDR2: DFQATT and SNEGSKA (reference sequence). CDR3 size: 15 residues. The CDR3 bases are TGCAGTGCTAATACAATAGACAGGCCCCATCAGCCCCAGCATTTT. Translation: CSANTIDRPHQPQHF.

This clonotype was observed many times. The chain joins TRBV7-2 to TRBJ2-7, with D hard to call. Trimming took 0 bases from V and 2 from J, leaving 11 bases between them. CDR3 length: 15 residues. Germline V gene lookup returns CDR1 SGHTA and CDR2 FQGNSA. The CDR3 region is CASSLANITPYEQYF. DNA for the CDR3: TGTGCCAGCAGCTTAGCGAACATTACGCCCTACGAGCAGTACTTC. The whole variable domain, remainder taken from reference TRBV7-2 and TRBJ2-7, is GAGVSQSPSNKVTEKGKDVELRCDPISGHTALYWYRQSLGQGLEFLIYFQGNSAPDKSGLPSDRFSAERTGGSVSTLTIQRTQQEDSAVYLCASSLANITPYEQYFGPGTRLTVT.

There are many counts of this clonotype. The chain links TRBV12-3 or TRBV12-4 to TRBJ1-1, with 8 nucleotides matching TRBD1. This CDR3 comprises 14 residues. V was clipped by 5 bases and J by 3 bases; unmatched bases: 5. The CDR3 DNA sequence: TGTGCCAGCAGTCCAGGGGGCTGGGACACTGAAGCTTTCTTT. The encoded protein is CASSPGGWDTEAFF.

J is TRBJ2-5 and V is TRBV28; 7 nucleotides align to TRBD2. Looked up from germline, CDR1 is MDHEN and CDR2 is SYDVKM. This CDR3 comprises 15 residues. V lost 7 bases to trimming and J lost 3 bases; unmatched junction nucleotides: 11. The CDR3 DNA follows: TGTGCCAGCATAGACGGGGGAGGGCAAGAAGAGACCCAGTACTTC. Its protein is CASIDGGGQEETQYF.

The sample holds many counts of this clonotype. The rearrangement uses TRBV20-1 and TRBJ1-2; tentatively, D is TRBD1 (6 bases). This CDR3 is 12 amino acids long. The germline V and J ends were trimmed by 5 bases and 2 bases, with 9 bases remaining between them. Germline loops: CDR1 DFQATT, CDR2 SNEGSKA (reference sequence). CDR3 nucleotide sequence: TGCAGTGCTCGTGGACAGAACTATGGCTACACCTTC. As protein: CSARGQNYGYTF.

This chain connects TRBV12-3 or TRBV12-4 to TRBJ2-7; 8 bases map to TRBD2. The CDR3 runs 14 residues. The trim removed 7 bases at V and 3 bases at J, leaving 8 bases unmatched. The CDR3 coding sequence is TGTGCCAGCACCCGCCCGGGGGGGAACTACGAGCAGTACTTC. As protein: CASTRPGGNYEQYF.

There are many counts of this clonotype. The chain is built from TRBV30 and TRBJ1-5; D unresolved. V was pared by 3 bases and J by 2 bases, with 8 bases between. The CDR3 loop spans 13 amino acids. Germline values: CDR1 GTSNPN, CDR2 SVGIG (reference sequence). CDR3 coding DNA: TGTGCCTGGAGCGTAGCTCGCAATCAGCCCCAGCATTTT. The encoded protein is CAWSVARNQPQHF.

This clonotype occurred many times. This chain joins TRBV6-1 and TRBJ1-1; TRBD1 matches at 9 bases. The CDR3 is 15 residues long. Germline lookup yields CDR1 MNHNS and CDR2 SASEGT. J was trimmed by 5 bases and V by 4 bases; bases with no gene match: 8. The CDR3 DNA is TGTGCCAGCAGTGGGGACAGGGTAAGGAGTACTGAAGCTTTCTTT. It yields the protein CASSGDRVRSTEAFF.

Ten or more counts support this clonotype. The gene calls are TRBV28 and TRBJ2-7; D may correspond to TRBD1 or TRBD2 (5 bases each). Trimming left V 8 bases short and J 6 bases short, with 23 bases between. CDR3 length equals 15 residues. The germline V gene has CDR1 MDHEN and CDR2 SYDVKM. The CDR3 sequence is CASRMATWGIGEQYF. The DNA for the CDR3 is TGTGCCAGCCGGATGGCGACATGGGGGATCGGCGAGCAGTACTTC. Drawing the rest from reference TRBV28 and TRBJ2-7, the complete variable domain is DVKVTQSSRYLVKRTGEKVFLECVQDMDHENMFWYRQDPGLGLRLIYFSYDVKMKEKGDIPEGYSVSREKKERFSLILESASTNQTSMYLCASRMATWGIGEQYFGPGTRLTVT.

This clonotype was found many times. This rearrangement joins TRBV29-1 to TRBJ1-1; D ambiguous. The germline V gene encodes CDR1 SQVTM and CDR2 ANQGSEA. Deletions cut 3 bases from V and 0 bases from J, with 5 bases between. This CDR3 has 12 amino acids. This CDR3 is CSVDEVNTEAFF. The DNA of the CDR3 is TGCAGCGTTGACGAGGTGAACACTGAAGCTTTCTTT.

This clonotype was recorded at least ten times. The rearrangement links TRBV4-3 to TRBJ2-2; D not certain. V lost 1 base and J 5 bases, leaving 5 bases between the germline ends. The CDR3 is made up of 13 amino acids. Germline lookup yields CDR1 LGHNA and CDR2 YSLEER. In DNA, the CDR3 is TGCGCCAGCAGCCAAGGCGAAACCGGGGAGCTGTTTTTT. Its protein is CASSQGETGELFF.